This record covers a single T cell receptor (beta chain). Its target is not known. The CDR3 is 14 amino acids. V was cut by 2 bases and J by 4 bases, with 12 bases left in between. The germline V gene encodes CDR1 SGHRS and CDR2 YFSETQ. Use of 60 Vbeta and 13 Jbeta primers characterized the PCR. Libraries were prepared by immunoSEQ multiplex PCR; TCRdb keeps only in-frame clonotypes and omits some of them. The sample holds about 160,000 clones, around 83% seen once. The data stem from a study of cytomegalovirus exposure and HLA in healthy donors. Study-wide findings and caveats: Further analysis, carried out later, found HLA-associated TCR beta chains more clonally expanded than equally common other chains. Across HLA loci, a later analysis found differing TCR association rates, with DRB1 most and HLA-C fewest. It was reported that TCR beta sequences correctly inferred the HLA-A and HLA-B alleles for most subjects. A later analysis appeared to link common viral pathogens to several of the most significant clusters.

This chain connects TRBV5-1 to TRBJ1-1; TRBD1 might be the D (5 bases). Sequences were obtained from PBMCs. The TCR sequence derives from a man younger than 30 in good health and CMV-seropositive. As DNA, the CDR3 is TGCGCCAGCAGCTTTTCAGGGTTATCCACTGAAGCTTTCTTT. Translating gives CASSFSGLSTEAFF.